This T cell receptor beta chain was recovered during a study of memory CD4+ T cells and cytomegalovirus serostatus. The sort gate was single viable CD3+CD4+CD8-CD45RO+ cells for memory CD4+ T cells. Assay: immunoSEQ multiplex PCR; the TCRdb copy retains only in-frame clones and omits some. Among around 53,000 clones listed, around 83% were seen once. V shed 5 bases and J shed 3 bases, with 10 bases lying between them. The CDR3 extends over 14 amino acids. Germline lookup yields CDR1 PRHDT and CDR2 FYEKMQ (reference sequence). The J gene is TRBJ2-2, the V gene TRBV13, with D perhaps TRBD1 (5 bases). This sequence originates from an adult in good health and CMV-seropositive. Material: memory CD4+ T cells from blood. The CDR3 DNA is TGTGCCAGCAGCCACAGGACCTACACCGGGGAGCTGTTTTTT. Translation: CASSHRTYTGELFF.